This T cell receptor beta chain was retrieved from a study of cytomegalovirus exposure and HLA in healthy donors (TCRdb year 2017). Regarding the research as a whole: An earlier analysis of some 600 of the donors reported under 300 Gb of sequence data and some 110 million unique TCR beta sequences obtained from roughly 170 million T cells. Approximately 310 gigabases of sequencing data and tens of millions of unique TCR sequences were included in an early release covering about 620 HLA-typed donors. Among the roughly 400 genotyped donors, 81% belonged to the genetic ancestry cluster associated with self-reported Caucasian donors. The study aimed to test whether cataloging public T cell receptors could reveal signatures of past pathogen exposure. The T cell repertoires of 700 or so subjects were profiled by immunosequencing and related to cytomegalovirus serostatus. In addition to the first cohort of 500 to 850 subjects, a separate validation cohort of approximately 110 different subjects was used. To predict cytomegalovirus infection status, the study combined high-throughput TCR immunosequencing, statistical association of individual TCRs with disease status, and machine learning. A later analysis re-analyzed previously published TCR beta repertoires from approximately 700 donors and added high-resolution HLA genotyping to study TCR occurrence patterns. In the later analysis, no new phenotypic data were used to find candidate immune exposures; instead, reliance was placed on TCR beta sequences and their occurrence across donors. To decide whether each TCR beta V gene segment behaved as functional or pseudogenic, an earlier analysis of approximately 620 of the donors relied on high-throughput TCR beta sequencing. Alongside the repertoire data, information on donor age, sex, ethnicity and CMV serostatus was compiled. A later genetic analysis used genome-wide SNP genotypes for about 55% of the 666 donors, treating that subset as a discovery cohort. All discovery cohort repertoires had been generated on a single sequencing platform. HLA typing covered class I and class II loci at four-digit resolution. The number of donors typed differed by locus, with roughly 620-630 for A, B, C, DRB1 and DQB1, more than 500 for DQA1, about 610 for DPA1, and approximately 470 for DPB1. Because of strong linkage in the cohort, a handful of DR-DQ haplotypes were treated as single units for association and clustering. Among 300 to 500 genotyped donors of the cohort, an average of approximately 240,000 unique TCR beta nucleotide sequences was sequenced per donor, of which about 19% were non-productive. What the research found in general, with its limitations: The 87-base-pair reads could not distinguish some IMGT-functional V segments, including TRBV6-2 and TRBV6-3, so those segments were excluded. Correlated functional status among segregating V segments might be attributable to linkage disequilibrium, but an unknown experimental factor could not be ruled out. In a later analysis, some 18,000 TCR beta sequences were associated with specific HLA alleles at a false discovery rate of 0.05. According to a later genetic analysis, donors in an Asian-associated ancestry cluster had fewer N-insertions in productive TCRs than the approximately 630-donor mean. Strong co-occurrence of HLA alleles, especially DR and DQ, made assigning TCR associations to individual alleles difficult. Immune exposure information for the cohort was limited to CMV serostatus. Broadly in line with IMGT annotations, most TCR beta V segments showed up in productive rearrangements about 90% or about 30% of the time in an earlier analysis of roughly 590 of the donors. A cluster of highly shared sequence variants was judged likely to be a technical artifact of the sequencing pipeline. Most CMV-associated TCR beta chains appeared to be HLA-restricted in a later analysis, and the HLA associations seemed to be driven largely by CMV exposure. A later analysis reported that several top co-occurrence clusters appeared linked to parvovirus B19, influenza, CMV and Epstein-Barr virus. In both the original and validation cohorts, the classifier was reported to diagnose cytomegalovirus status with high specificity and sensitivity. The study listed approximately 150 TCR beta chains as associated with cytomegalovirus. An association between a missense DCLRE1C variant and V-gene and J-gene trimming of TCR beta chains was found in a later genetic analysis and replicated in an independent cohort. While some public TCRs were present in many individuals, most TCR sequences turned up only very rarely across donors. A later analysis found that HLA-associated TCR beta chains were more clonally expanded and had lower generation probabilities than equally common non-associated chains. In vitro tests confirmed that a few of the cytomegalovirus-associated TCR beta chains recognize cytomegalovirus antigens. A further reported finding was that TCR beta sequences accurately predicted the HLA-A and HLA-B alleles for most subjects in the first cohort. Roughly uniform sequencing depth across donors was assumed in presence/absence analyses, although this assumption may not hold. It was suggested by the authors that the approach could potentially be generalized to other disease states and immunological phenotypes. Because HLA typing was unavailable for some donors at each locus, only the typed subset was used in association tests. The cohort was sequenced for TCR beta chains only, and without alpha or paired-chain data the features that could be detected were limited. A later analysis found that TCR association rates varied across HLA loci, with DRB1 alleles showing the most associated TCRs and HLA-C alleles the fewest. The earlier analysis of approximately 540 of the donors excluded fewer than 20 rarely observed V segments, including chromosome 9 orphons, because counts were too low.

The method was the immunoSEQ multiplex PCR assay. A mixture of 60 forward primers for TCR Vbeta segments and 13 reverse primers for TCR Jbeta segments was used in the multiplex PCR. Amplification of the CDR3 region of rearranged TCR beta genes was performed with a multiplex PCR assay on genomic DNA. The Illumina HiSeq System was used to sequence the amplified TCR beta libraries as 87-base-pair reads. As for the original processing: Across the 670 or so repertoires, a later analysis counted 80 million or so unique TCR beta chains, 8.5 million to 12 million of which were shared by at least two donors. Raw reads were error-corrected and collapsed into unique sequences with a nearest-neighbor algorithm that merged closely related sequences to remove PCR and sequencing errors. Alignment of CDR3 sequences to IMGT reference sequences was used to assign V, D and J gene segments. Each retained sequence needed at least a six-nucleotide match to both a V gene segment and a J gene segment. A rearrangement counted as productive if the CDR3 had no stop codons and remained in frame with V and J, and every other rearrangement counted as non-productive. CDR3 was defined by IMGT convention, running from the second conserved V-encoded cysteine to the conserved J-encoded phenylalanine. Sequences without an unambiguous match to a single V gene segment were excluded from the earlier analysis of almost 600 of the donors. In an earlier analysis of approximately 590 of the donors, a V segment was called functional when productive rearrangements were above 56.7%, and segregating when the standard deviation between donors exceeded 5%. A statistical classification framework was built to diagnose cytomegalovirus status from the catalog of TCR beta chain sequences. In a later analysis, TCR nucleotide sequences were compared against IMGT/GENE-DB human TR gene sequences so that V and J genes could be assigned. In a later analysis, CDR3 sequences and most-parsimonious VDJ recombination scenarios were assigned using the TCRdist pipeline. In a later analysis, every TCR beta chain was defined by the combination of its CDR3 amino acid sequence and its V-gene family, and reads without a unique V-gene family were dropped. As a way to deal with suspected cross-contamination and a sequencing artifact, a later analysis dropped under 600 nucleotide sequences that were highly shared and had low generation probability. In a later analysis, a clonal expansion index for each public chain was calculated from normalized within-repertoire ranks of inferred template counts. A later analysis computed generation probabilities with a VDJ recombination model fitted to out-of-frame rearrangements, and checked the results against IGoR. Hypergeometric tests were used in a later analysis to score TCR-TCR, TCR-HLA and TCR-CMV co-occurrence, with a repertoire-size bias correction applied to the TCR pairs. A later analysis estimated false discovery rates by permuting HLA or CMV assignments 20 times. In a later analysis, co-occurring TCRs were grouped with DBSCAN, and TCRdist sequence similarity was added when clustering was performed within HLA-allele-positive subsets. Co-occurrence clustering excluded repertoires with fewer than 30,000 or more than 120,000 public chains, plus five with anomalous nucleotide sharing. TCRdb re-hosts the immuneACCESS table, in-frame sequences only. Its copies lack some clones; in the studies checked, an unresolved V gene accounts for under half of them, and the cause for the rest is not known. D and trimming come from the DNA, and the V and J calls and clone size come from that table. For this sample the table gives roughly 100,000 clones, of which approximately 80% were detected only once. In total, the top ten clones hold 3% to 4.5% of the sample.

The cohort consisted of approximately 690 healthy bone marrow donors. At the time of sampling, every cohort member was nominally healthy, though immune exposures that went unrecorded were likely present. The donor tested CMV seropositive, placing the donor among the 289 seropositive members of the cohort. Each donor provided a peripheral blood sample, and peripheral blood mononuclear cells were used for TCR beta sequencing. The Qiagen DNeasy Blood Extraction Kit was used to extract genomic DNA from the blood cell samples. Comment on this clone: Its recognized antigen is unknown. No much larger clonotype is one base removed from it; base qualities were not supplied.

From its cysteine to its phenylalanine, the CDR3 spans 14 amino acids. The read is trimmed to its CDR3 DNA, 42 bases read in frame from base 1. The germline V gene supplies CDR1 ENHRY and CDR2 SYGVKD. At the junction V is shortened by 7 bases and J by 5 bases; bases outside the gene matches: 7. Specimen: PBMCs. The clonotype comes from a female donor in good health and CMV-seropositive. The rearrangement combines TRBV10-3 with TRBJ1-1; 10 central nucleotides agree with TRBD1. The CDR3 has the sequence CAITGTGERTEAFF. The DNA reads TGTGCCATCACCGGGACAGGGGAAAGGACTGAAGCTTTCTTT.